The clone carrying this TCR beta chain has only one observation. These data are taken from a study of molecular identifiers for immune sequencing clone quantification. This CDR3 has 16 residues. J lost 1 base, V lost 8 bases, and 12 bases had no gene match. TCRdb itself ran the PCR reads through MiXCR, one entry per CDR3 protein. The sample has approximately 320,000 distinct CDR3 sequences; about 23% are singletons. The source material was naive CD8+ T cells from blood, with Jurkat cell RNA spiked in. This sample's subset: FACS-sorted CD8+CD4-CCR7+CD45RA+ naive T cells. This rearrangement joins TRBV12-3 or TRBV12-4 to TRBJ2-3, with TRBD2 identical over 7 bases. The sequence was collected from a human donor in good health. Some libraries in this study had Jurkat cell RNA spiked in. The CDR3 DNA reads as TGTGCCAGCTGGGGGGGAGTCCAACTACGCACAGATACGCAGTATTTT. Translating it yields CASWGGVQLRTDTQYF.